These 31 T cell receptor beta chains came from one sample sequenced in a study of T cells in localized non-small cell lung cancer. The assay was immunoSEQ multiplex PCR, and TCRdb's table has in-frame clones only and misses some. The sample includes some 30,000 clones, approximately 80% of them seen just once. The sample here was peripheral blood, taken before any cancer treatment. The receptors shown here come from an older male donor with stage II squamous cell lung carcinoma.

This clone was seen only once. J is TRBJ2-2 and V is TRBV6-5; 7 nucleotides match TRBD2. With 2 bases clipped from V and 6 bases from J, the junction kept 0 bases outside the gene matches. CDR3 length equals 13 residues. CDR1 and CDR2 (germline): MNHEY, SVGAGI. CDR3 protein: CASSYRGAGELFF. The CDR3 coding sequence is TGTGCCAGCAGTTACCGGGGGGCCGGGGAGCTGTTTTTT.

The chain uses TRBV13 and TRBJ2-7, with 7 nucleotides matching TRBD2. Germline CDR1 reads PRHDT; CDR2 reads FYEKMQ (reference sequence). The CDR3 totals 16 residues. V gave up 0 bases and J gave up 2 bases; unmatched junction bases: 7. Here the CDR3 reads CASSLGPGGGTYEQYF. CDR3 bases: TGTGCCAGCAGCTTAGGCCCCGGCGGGGGAACCTACGAGCAGTACTTC.

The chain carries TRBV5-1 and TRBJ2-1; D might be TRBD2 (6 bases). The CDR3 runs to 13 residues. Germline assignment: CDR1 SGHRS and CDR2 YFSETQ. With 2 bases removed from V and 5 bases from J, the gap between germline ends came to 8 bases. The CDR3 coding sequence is TGCGCCAGCAGCTTTGGAGGGGACAATGAGCAGTTCTTC. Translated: CASSFGGDNEQFF. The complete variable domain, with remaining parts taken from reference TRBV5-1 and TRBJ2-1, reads KAGVTQTPRYLIKTRGQQVTLSCSPISGHRSVSWYQQTPGQGLQFLFEYFSETQRNKGNFPGRFSGRQFSNSRSEMNVSTLELGDSALYLCASSFGGDNEQFFGPGTRLTVL.

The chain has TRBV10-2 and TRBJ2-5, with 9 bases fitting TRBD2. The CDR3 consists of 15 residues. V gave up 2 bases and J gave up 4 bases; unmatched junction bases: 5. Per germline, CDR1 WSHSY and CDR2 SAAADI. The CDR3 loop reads CASSEIAGVPETQYF. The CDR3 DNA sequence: TGCGCCAGCAGTGAGATAGCGGGAGTTCCAGAGACCCAGTACTTC.

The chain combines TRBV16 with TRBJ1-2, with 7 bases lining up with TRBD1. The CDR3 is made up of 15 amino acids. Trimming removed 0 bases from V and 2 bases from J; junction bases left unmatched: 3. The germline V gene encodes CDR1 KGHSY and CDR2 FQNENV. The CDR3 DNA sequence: TGTGCCAGCAGCCAATCATCAGGGGGGAACTATGGCTACACCTTC. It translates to CASSQSSGGNYGYTF.

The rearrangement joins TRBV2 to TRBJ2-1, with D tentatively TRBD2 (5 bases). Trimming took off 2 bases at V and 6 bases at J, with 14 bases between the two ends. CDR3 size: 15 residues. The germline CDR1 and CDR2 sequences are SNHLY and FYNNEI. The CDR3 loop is CASSEPLEARNEQFF. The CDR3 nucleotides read TGTGCCAGCAGTGAACCGCTGGAGGCCCGCAATGAGCAGTTCTTC.

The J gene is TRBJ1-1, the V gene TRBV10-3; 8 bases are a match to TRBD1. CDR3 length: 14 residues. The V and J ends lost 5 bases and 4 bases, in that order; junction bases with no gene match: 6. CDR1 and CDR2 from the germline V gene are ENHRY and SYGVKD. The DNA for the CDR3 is TGTGCCATCAGTTCTACAGGGGGAGGCACTGAAGCTTTCTTT. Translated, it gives CAISSTGGGTEAFF.

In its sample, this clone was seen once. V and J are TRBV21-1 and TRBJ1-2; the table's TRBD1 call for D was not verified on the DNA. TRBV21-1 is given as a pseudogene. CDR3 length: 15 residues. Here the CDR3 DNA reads TGTGCCAGCAGCGACCCGTGGACAGCTAACTATGGCTACACCTTC. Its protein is CASSDPWTANYGYTF.

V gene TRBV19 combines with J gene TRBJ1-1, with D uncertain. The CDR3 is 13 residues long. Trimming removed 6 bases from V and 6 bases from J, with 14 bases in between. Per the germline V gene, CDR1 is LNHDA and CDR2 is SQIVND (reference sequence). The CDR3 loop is CASRTRDTPEAFF. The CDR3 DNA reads TGTGCCAGTAGAACTCGAGACACACCTGAAGCTTTCTTT. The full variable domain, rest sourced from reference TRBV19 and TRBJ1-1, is DGGITQSPKYLFRKEGQNVTLSCEQNLNHDAMYWYRQDPGQGLRLIYYSQIVNDFQKGDIAEGYSVSREKKESFPLTVTSAQKNPTAFYLCASRTRDTPEAFFGQGTRLTVV.

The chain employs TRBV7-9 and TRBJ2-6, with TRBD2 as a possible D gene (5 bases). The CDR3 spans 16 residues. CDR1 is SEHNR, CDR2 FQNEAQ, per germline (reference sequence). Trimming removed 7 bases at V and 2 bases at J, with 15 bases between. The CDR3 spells CASIGADRAGANVLTF. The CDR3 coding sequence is TGTGCCAGCATTGGAGCGGATAGGGCTGGGGCCAACGTCCTGACTTTC.

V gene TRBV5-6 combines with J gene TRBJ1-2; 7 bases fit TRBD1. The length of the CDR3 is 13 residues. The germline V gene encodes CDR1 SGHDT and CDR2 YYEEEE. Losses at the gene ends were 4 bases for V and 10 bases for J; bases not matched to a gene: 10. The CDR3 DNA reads TGTGCCAGCAGCCTATTGACAGGGAGTCCCTACACCTTC. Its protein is CASSLLTGSPYTF.

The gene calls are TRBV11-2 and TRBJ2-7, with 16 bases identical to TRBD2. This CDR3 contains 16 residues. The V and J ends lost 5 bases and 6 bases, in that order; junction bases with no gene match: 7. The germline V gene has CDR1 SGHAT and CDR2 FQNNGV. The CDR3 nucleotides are TGTGCCAGCAGCCTGGGACTAGCGGGAGGGCCAGGCGAGCAGTACTTC. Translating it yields CASSLGLAGGPGEQYF.

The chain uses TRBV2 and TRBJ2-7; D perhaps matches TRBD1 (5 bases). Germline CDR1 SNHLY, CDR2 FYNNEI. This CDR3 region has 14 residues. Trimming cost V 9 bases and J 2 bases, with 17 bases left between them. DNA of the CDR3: TGTGCCAGTCGGCCCGCGGACACCACCTACGAGCAGTACTTC. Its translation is CASRPADTTYEQYF.

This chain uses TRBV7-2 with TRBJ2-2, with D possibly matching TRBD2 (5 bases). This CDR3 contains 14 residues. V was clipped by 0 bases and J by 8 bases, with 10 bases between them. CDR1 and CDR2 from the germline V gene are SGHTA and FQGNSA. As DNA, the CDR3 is TGTGCCAGCAGCTTAGCGGCGGGTCCAGGGGAGCTGTTTTTT. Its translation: CASSLAAGPGELFF.

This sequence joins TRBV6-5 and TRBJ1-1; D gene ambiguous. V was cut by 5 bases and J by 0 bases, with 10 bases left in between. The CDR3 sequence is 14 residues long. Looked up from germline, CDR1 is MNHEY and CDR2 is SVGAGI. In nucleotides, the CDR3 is TGTGCCAGCAGTCAAACCCCAGTGAACACTGAAGCTTTCTTT. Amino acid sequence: CASSQTPVNTEAFF.

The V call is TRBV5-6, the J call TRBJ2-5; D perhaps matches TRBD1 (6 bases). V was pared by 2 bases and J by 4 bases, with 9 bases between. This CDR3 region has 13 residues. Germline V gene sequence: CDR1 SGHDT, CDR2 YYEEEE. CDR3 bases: TGTGCCAGCAGCTTAAGGGGGAGAGAGACCCAGTACTTC. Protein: CASSLRGRETQYF. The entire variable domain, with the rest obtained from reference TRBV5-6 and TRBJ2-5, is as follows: DAGVTQSPTHLIKTRGQQVTLRCSPKSGHDTVSWYQQALGQGPQFIFQYYEEEERQRGNFPDRFSGHQFPNYSSELNVNALLLGDSALYLCASSLRGRETQYFGPGTRLLVL.

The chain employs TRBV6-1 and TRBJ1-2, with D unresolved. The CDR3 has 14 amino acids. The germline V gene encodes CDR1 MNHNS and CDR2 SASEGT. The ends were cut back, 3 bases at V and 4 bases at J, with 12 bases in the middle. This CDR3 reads CASSDRAQFYGYTF. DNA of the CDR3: TGTGCCAGCAGTGATCGGGCACAGTTCTATGGCTACACCTTC.

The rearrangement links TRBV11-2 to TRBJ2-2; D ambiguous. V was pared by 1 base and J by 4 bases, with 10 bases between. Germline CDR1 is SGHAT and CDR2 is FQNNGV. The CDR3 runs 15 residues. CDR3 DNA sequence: TGTGCCAGCAGCTTAGGTCAGGCTAGCACCGGGGAGCTGTTTTTT. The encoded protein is CASSLGQASTGELFF.

CDR3 coding DNA: TGTGCCAGCAGTGAATTATGGGCCGTCCAGCCCCAGCATTTT. Translating gives CASSELWAVQPQHF. The V call is TRBV6-1, the J call TRBJ1-5; no firm D call. Germline CDR1 MNHNS, CDR2 SASEGT. CDR3 length: 14 amino acids. With 2 bases removed from V and 7 bases from J, the gap between germline ends came to 12 bases.

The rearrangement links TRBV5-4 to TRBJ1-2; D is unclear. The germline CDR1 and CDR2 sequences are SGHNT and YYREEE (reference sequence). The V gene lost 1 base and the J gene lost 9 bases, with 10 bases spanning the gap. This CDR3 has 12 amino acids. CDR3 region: CASSLQGKSYTF. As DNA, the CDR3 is TGTGCCAGCAGCTTGCAAGGGAAAAGCTACACCTTC.

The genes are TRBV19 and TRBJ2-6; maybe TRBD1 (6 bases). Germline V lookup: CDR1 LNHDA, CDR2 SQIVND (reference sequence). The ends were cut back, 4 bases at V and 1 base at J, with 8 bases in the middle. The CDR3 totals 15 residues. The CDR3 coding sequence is TGTGCCAGTAGTAGCAGGGGATCTGGGGCCAACGTCCTGACTTTC. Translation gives CASSSRGSGANVLTF.

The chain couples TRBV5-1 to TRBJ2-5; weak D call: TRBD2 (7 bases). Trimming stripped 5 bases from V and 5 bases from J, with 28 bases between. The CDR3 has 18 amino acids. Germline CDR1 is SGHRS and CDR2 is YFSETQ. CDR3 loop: CASSSWGGSSLYGETQYF. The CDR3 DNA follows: TGCGCCAGCAGTTCCTGGGGGGGCTCATCGTTATACGGGGAGACCCAGTACTTC.

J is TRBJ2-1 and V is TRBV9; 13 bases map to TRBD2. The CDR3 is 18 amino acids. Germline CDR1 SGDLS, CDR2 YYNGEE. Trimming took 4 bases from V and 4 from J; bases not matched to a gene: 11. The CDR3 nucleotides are TGTGCCAGCAGCCCTACTAGCGGGAGGGCCCTAAAGTACAATGAGCAGTTCTTC. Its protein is CASSPTSGRALKYNEQFF.

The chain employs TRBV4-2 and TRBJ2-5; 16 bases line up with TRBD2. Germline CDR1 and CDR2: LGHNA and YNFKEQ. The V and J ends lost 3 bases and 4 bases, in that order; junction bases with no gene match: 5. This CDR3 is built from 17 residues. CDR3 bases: TGTGCCAGCAGCCAGGGGACTAGCGGGGGGGCGGCAGAGACCCAGTACTTC. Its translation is CASSQGTSGGAAETQYF.

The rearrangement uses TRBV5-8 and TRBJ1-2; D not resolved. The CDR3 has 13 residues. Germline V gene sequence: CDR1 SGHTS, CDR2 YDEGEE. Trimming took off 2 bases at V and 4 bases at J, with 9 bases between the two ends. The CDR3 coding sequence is TGTGCCAGCAGCTTCACATCGTCCTATGGCTACACCTTC. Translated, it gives CASSFTSSYGYTF.

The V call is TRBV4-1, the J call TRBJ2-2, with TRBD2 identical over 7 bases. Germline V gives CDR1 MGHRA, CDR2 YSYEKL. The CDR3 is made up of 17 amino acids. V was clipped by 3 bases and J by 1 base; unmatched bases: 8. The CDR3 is CASSQGGKAGNTGELFF. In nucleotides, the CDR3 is TGCGCCAGCAGCCAGGGGGGGAAGGCAGGGAACACCGGGGAGCTGTTTTTT.

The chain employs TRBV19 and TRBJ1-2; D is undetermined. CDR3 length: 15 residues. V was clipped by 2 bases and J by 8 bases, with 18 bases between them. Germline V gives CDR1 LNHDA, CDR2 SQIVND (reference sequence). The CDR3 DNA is TGTGCCAGTAGTATAAGATCAGTCCAAGAGCGGGGCTACACCTTC. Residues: CASSIRSVQERGYTF.

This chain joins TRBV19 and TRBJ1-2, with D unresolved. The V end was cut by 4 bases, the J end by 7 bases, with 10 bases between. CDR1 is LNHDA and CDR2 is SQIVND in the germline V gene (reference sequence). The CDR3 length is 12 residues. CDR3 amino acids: CASSRAVSGYTF. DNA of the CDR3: TGTGCCAGTAGTAGGGCCGTCTCTGGCTACACCTTC. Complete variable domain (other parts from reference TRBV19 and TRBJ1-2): DGGITQSPKYLFRKEGQNVTLSCEQNLNHDAMYWYRQDPGQGLRLIYYSQIVNDFQKGDIAEGYSVSREKKESFPLTVTSAQKNPTAFYLCASSRAVSGYTFGSGTRLTVV.

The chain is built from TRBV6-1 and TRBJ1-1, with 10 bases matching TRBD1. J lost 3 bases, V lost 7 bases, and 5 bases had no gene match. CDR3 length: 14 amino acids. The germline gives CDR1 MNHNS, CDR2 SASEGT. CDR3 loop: CASKTGQGYTEAFF. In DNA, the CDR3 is TGTGCCAGCAAAACGGGACAGGGGTACACTGAAGCTTTCTTT.

The CDR3 reads CATSRDRDRGFTDTQYF. Here the CDR3 DNA reads TGTGCCACCAGCAGAGATAGGGACAGGGGGTTCACAGATACGCAGTATTTT. The rearrangement links TRBV15 to TRBJ2-3, with 11 nucleotides matching TRBD1. J gave up 2 bases and V 0 bases, and 4 bases lay outside the gene matches. Germline lookup yields CDR1 LNHNV and CDR2 YYDKDF (reference sequence). This CDR3 comprises 17 residues.

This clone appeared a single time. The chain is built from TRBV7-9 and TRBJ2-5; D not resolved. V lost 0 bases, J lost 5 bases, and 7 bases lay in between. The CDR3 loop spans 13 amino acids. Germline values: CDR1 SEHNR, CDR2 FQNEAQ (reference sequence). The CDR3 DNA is TGTGCCAGCAGCTTAGCGGCTTGGGAGACCCAGTACTTC. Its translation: CASSLAAWETQYF.